The TCR beta chain under discussion was sequenced for a study of tumor and adjacent non-tumor tissue in lung cancer. J lost 8 bases, V lost 8 bases, and 14 bases had no gene match. Germline V gives CDR1 DFQATT, CDR2 SNEGSKA (reference sequence). CDR3 length: 15 amino acids. This sample's RNA came from whole unsorted tissue. Three rounds of nested PCR, following a modified ARM-PCR protocol, produced the TCRbeta library. Using its own MiXCR run on the multiplex PCR reads, TCRdb lists one record per CDR3 protein. The sample includes 65,000 to 95,000 distinct CDR3 sequences, 75% to 90% of them seen just once.

This TCR came from a woman aged 45-65 years with non-small cell lung cancer. Source material: lung tumor tissue. V usage is TRBV20-1 and J usage is TRBJ2-1; 11 nucleotides line up with TRBD2. The CDR3 sequence: CSSLGTSGFTDEQFF. The CDR3 bases are TGCAGTTCGCTTGGGACTAGCGGATTCACGGATGAGCAGTTCTTC.